This TCR beta chain was found in a study of response to subunit inactivated influenza vaccine. TCRdb reprocessed the RT-PCR reads with MiXCR, giving one entry per CDR3 protein. This sample has about 570,000 distinct CDR3 sequences, with around 11% found just once. The V gene's germline CDR1 is KGHDR and CDR2 SFDVKD. V was cut by 5 bases and J by 3 bases, with 13 bases left in between. The length of the CDR3 is 15 residues. The data were also submitted as part of a second study, on T cells expressing NK-cell markers. Turning to that study: Synthesis of TCR beta cDNA relied on 5'RACE template switching carrying UMIs. Just one sequenced donor of eight was HCMV-seronegative, while seven were seropositive.

This TCR was sampled from a man aged 45-65 years who received an inactivated influenza vaccine. The sequences come from PBMCs from blood, collected on the day of vaccination. The chain couples TRBV24-1 to TRBJ2-1; perhaps TRBD1 as D (6 bases). CDR3 sequence (DNA): TGTGCCACCAGTGTAACAGGGAGAGGCTACAATGAGCAGTTCTTC. Translation gives CATSVTGRGYNEQFF.